This T cell receptor (beta chain) originates from a study of identical twins. This clonotype was observed at least ten times. The antigen remains undetermined. Points from the study as a whole: Where beta out-of-frame sequences were concerned, excess twin sharing was weaker. The study reached conclusions through statistical analysis that was cross-sectional, not following the same donors.

TCRdb processed the 5' RACE reads anew with MiXCR; each CDR3 protein has one entry. The table includes around 290,000 distinct CDR3 sequences, over 8.5% detected once. Trimming removed 3 bases at V and 5 bases at J, with 15 bases between. The V gene's germline CDR1 is SGHRS and CDR2 YFSETQ. This CDR3 region has 14 residues. The same specimen was also included in a second study, on yellow fever vaccine responses in identical twins. That report adds: The authors reported partly convergent, partly personalized vaccine responses in identical twins.

This chain uses TRBV5-1 with TRBJ2-7, with D unresolved. Sequencing was done on a sample of CD8+ T cells sorted from blood. This receptor was identified in a woman between 18 and 29 years old in good health. The DNA of the CDR3 is TGCGCCAGCAGCTACCTGTCCTCTACCGACGAGCAGTACTTC. This codes for CASSYLSSTDEQYF.